This paragraph covers one TCR beta chain sequence. The antigen remains undetermined. The data originate from a study of cytomegalovirus exposure and HLA in healthy donors. General study results and limits: An analysis that came later showed most CMV-associated TCR beta chains appearing HLA-restricted. After further analysis at a later stage, 16,951 TCR beta sequences were associated with HLA alleles at 0.05 false discovery rate. Altogether, around 160 TCR beta chains were recorded as cytomegalovirus-associated. In a later analysis, TCR beta V- and J-gene trimming was associated with a missense DCLRE1C variant.

The PCR contained 60 Vbeta and 13 Jbeta primers. Libraries were prepared by immunoSEQ multiplex PCR; TCRdb keeps only in-frame clonotypes and omits some of them. This table has about 200,000 clones, over 75% appearing once. This CDR3 is 17 amino acids long. The germline CDR1 and CDR2 sequences are SGHDT and YYEEEE. V lost 4 bases to trimming and J lost 2 bases; unmatched junction nucleotides: 9. The chain joins TRBV5-6 to TRBJ2-1, with TRBD2 matching over 10 bases. Input material: PBMCs. This clonotype was obtained from a boy aged 2 to 9 in good health and CMV-seronegative. The CDR3 loop is CASSPPSGGPPYNEQFF. DNA of the CDR3: TGTGCCAGCAGCCCGCCTAGCGGGGGACCCCCCTACAATGAGCAGTTCTTC.